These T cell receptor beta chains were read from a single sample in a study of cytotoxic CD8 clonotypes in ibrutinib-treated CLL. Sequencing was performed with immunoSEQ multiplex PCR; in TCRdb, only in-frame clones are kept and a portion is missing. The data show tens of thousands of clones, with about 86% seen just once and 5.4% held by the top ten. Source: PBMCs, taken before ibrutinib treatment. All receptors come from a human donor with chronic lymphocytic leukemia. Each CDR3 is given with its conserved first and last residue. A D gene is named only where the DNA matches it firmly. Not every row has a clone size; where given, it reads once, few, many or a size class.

cdr3_nt: TGTGCCAGCAGCCTAGACAGGGTGGGCAATCAGCCCCAGCATTTT; cdr3_aa: CASSLDRVGNQPQHF; d_call: TRBD1; v_call: TRBV7-9; j_call: TRBJ1-5; clone_size: .
cdr3_nt: TGTGCCAGCACGGAGGGGCAGGAAGGCTACACCTTC; cdr3_aa: CASTEGQEGYTF; d_call: .; v_call: TRBV28; j_call: TRBJ1-2; clone_size: .
cdr3_nt: TGTGCCAGCAGTCTGGCAAAGGATAATGAAAAACTGTTTTTT; cdr3_aa: CASSLAKDNEKLFF; d_call: .; v_call: TRBV6-6; j_call: TRBJ1-4; clone_size: once
cdr3_nt: TGTGCCAGCAGCCCCTGGGACAGGGGAGGATGGAACACTGAAGCTTTCTTT; cdr3_aa: CASSPWDRGGWNTEAFF; d_call: TRBD1; v_call: TRBV11-2; j_call: TRBJ1-1; clone_size: .
cdr3_nt: TGTGCCAGCAGCCTCTTGGGGGCCTCATACACAGATACGCAGTATTTT; cdr3_aa: CASSLLGASYTDTQYF; d_call: .; v_call: TRBV7-9; j_call: TRBJ2-3; clone_size: .
cdr3_nt: TGCGCCAGCAGCTTGCAGGGACAGGGGACCTACGAGCAGTACTTC; cdr3_aa: CASSLQGQGTYEQYF; d_call: TRBD1; v_call: TRBV5-1; j_call: TRBJ2-7; clone_size: .
cdr3_nt: TGTGCCAGCAGCTTGTCGGGCACTGGGGCCTATGGCTACACCTTC; cdr3_aa: CASSLSGTGAYGYTF; d_call: .; v_call: TRBV5-4; j_call: TRBJ1-2; clone_size: .
cdr3_nt: TGTGCCAGTACTAGCGGGGGAACCGGGGAGCTGTTTTTT; cdr3_aa: CASTSGGTGELFF; d_call: TRBD2; v_call: TRBV6-5; j_call: TRBJ2-2; clone_size: .
cdr3_nt: TGTGCCAGCTCACGATCCGGGACTGAAGCTTATGGCTACACCTTC; cdr3_aa: CASSRSGTEAYGYTF; d_call: .; v_call: TRBV18; j_call: TRBJ1-2; clone_size: .
cdr3_nt: TGTGCCAGCAGCTCGGTGTTAGGGAGTTCTAGCACAGATACGCAGTATTTT; cdr3_aa: CASSSVLGSSSTDTQYF; d_call: .; v_call: TRBV5-4; j_call: TRBJ2-3; clone_size: .
cdr3_nt: TGTGCCAGCAGCAACCCCGGGAGTGGCACCTACGAGCAGTACTTC; cdr3_aa: CASSNPGSGTYEQYF; d_call: .; v_call: TRBV21-1; j_call: TRBJ2-7; clone_size: .
cdr3_nt: TGTGCCAGCACCCCTGACAGGGGGAACACTGAAGCTTTCTTT; cdr3_aa: CASTPDRGNTEAFF; d_call: TRBD1; v_call: TRBV11-3; j_call: TRBJ1-1; clone_size: once
cdr3_nt: TGTGCCAGCAGTTTTCCGGGACCCGGCAATCAGCCCCAGCATTTT; cdr3_aa: CASSFPGPGNQPQHF; d_call: .; v_call: TRBV28; j_call: TRBJ1-5; clone_size: .
cdr3_nt: TGTGCCAGCAGTTTAATCCCGGGACTGGCACCAGATACGCAGTATTTT; cdr3_aa: CASSLIPGLAPDTQYF; d_call: .; v_call: TRBV28; j_call: TRBJ2-3; clone_size: few
cdr3_nt: TGTGCCAGCAGCTTAGTGGGAGACTCCTACGAGCAGTACTTC; cdr3_aa: CASSLVGDSYEQYF; d_call: .; v_call: TRBV7-9; j_call: TRBJ2-7; clone_size: .
cdr3_nt: TGTGCCAGCAGTGAAAAAGGGACAGGGAAAGAGCAGTACTTC; cdr3_aa: CASSEKGTGKEQYF; d_call: TRBD1; v_call: TRBV6-1; j_call: TRBJ2-7; clone_size: .
cdr3_nt: TGTGCCAGCAGAGGGACTAGCGGGAGTGGAAATGAGCAGTTCTTC; cdr3_aa: CASRGTSGSGNEQFF; d_call: TRBD2; v_call: TRBV2; j_call: TRBJ2-1; clone_size: .
cdr3_nt: TGCGCCAGCAGCCCCCATAGGGGTGGTTTCGACACCGGGGAGCTGTTTTTT; cdr3_aa: CASSPHRGGFDTGELFF; d_call: .; v_call: TRBV5-1; j_call: TRBJ2-2; clone_size: .
cdr3_nt: TGCGCCAGCAGCCGCGAACCAAGGACAAGTCCAACCTATGGCTACACCTTC; cdr3_aa: CASSREPRTSPTYGYTF; d_call: .; v_call: TRBV5-1; j_call: TRBJ1-2; clone_size: .
cdr3_nt: TGTGCCAGCAGCGTAGAGGAGGGGAGGACCGAGCAGTACTTC; cdr3_aa: CASSVEEGRTEQYF; d_call: .; v_call: TRBV9; j_call: TRBJ2-7; clone_size: .
cdr3_nt: TGTGCCAGCAGCTTCGGGTGGACAGGGCTGGAAGATACGCAGTATTTT; cdr3_aa: CASSFGWTGLEDTQYF; d_call: TRBD1; v_call: TRBV5-6; j_call: TRBJ2-3; clone_size: few
cdr3_nt: TGTGCCAGCAGTACCCCGACAGGTGGATACGAGCAGTACTTC; cdr3_aa: CASSTPTGGYEQYF; d_call: .; v_call: TRBV28; j_call: TRBJ2-7; clone_size: many
cdr3_nt: TGTGCCAGCAGTCTCCTACCATCCACCGAGCAGTACTTC; cdr3_aa: CASSLLPSTEQYF; d_call: .; v_call: TRBV28; j_call: TRBJ2-7; clone_size: .
cdr3_nt: TGTGCCAGTAGGAATTATTCGGGGCAAGAGGGAAACACCATATATTTT; cdr3_aa: CASRNYSGQEGNTIYF; d_call: .; v_call: TRBV19; j_call: TRBJ1-3; clone_size: .
cdr3_nt: TGTGCCAGCAGCCCAGTAGAGAGGGGATCCCCCTACGAGCAGTACTTC; cdr3_aa: CASSPVERGSPYEQYF; d_call: .; v_call: TRBV9; j_call: TRBJ2-7; clone_size: .
cdr3_nt: TGTGCTAGTGGTTTGCGGGGGGACAACAATGAGCAGTTCTTC; cdr3_aa: CASGLRGDNNEQFF; d_call: .; v_call: TRBV12-5; j_call: TRBJ2-1; clone_size: .
cdr3_nt: TGTGCCAGCAGTGAAGGACTAGCGGGAGGCCCACGACAGCGGGATGAGCAGTTCTTC; cdr3_aa: CASSEGLAGGPRQRDEQFF; d_call: TRBD2; v_call: TRBV2; j_call: TRBJ2-1; clone_size: .
cdr3_nt: TGTGCCAGCAGCGCAGGGACAGGGGGTTCAGCTTTCTTT; cdr3_aa: CASSAGTGGSAFF; d_call: TRBD1; v_call: TRBV7-3; j_call: TRBJ1-1; clone_size: .
cdr3_nt: TGTGCCAGCAGCTTAAGGGGACAGACATCAGCAGGAGGAAACACCATATATTTT; cdr3_aa: CASSLRGQTSAGGNTIYF; d_call: TRBD1; v_call: TRBV7-6; j_call: TRBJ1-3; clone_size: .
cdr3_nt: TGCGCCAGCAGCCAAGATATCCCCAAGGGGGTACTCACAGGGGGAAACACCATATATTTT; cdr3_aa: CASSQDIPKGVLTGGNTIYF; d_call: .; v_call: TRBV4-1; j_call: TRBJ1-3; clone_size: .
cdr3_nt: TGTGCCAGCAGTTGGGAGGGGGGAAAACTGTTTTTT; cdr3_aa: CASSWEGGKLFF; d_call: .; v_call: TRBV27; j_call: TRBJ1-4; clone_size: .
cdr3_nt: TGCAGCGTTGAACTAACAGGGGATGGCTACGAGCAGTACTTC; cdr3_aa: CSVELTGDGYEQYF; d_call: TRBD1; v_call: TRBV29-1; j_call: TRBJ2-7; clone_size: .
cdr3_nt: TGTGCCAGTCTTGAGGGCGTGCAGGGGGGCTACGAGCAGTACTTC; cdr3_aa: CASLEGVQGGYEQYF; d_call: .; v_call: TRBV6-6; j_call: TRBJ2-7; clone_size: .
cdr3_nt: TGTGCCAGTAGTGACCCCCGGGGGGCAACTAATGAAAAACTGTTTTTT; cdr3_aa: CASSDPRGATNEKLFF; d_call: .; v_call: TRBV19; j_call: TRBJ1-4; clone_size: .
cdr3_nt: TGTGCCAGCAGCTCTAGGGGACTAGCGGGGCAGGAGCAGTTCTTC; cdr3_aa: CASSSRGLAGQEQFF; d_call: TRBD2; v_call: TRBV11-1; j_call: TRBJ2-1; clone_size: .
cdr3_nt: TGTGCCAGCAATGACAGAACGGCTTTCTTT; cdr3_aa: CASNDRTAFF; d_call: .; v_call: TRBV6-1; j_call: TRBJ1-1; clone_size: .
cdr3_nt: TGTGCCAGCAGCCCGGACAGCCATCAGCCCCAGCATTTT; cdr3_aa: CASSPDSHQPQHF; d_call: .; v_call: TRBV11-1; j_call: TRBJ1-5; clone_size: .
cdr3_nt: TGTGCCAGTAGTATTGTAGCGGCTAGCACAGATACGCAGTATTTT; cdr3_aa: CASSIVAASTDTQYF; d_call: .; v_call: TRBV19; j_call: TRBJ2-3; clone_size: .
cdr3_nt: TGTGCCAGCAGCTTGGGGCTAAGGGGGAACACTGAAGCTTTCTTT; cdr3_aa: CASSLGLRGNTEAFF; d_call: .; v_call: TRBV5-4; j_call: TRBJ1-1; clone_size: once
cdr3_nt: TGTGCCAGCAAGACAGGGGACCAGCCCCAGCATTTT; cdr3_aa: CASKTGDQPQHF; d_call: TRBD1; v_call: TRBV6-1; j_call: TRBJ1-5; clone_size: .
cdr3_nt: TGTGCCAGCAGCTTAGCCCGGGGCAACGAGCAGTACTTC; cdr3_aa: CASSLARGNEQYF; d_call: .; v_call: TRBV7-9; j_call: TRBJ2-7; clone_size: many
cdr3_nt: TGTGCCATCAGTGAGTTCGGACAGGGAGGCACTCGGGAGCAGTTCTTC; cdr3_aa: CAISEFGQGGTREQFF; d_call: TRBD1; v_call: TRBV10-3; j_call: TRBJ2-1; clone_size: .
cdr3_nt: TGTGCCAGCAGTCCACAGGGACACACTAACTATGGCTACACCTTC; cdr3_aa: CASSPQGHTNYGYTF; d_call: .; v_call: TRBV28; j_call: TRBJ1-2; clone_size: .
cdr3_nt: TGCGCCAGCAGCTCTAGGACAGGCACAGATACGCAGTATTTT; cdr3_aa: CASSSRTGTDTQYF; d_call: .; v_call: TRBV5-1; j_call: TRBJ2-3; clone_size: .
cdr3_nt: TGTGCCAGCAGCGTAGTGGCACTCCCTTCTTGGCCCCAGCATTTT; cdr3_aa: CASSVVALPSWPQHF; d_call: .; v_call: TRBV9; j_call: TRBJ1-5; clone_size: .
cdr3_nt: TGTGCCAGCAGCCCGGGACTAGCGGGTTACAATGAGCAGTTCTTC; cdr3_aa: CASSPGLAGYNEQFF; d_call: TRBD2; v_call: TRBV5-6; j_call: TRBJ2-1; clone_size: .
cdr3_nt: TGTGCTAGTCGCCTGGAAGTGACCCACTACGAGCAGTACTTC; cdr3_aa: CASRLEVTHYEQYF; d_call: .; v_call: TRBV12-5; j_call: TRBJ2-7; clone_size: .
cdr3_nt: TGTGCCAGTGGCAGGGTTGGTGAGCAGTACTTC; cdr3_aa: CASGRVGEQYF; d_call: .; v_call: TRBV19; j_call: TRBJ2-7; clone_size: .
cdr3_nt: TGTGCCAGCAGCTTAGCCAACGAGCAGTACTTC; cdr3_aa: CASSLANEQYF; d_call: .; v_call: TRBV7-8; j_call: TRBJ2-7; clone_size: .
cdr3_nt: TGCGCCAGCAGCCCAGCGAGCCAAGAGACCCAGTACTTC; cdr3_aa: CASSPASQETQYF; d_call: .; v_call: TRBV4-1; j_call: TRBJ2-5; clone_size: .
cdr3_nt: TGCGCCAGCAGCTGGGGACAGGGGGTTCACGAGACCCAGTACTTC; cdr3_aa: CASSWGQGVHETQYF; d_call: TRBD1; v_call: TRBV5-1; j_call: TRBJ2-5; clone_size: .
cdr3_nt: TGTGCCAGCAGGGGGACAGGGGCTAACTACGAGCAGTACTTC; cdr3_aa: CASRGTGANYEQYF; d_call: TRBD1; v_call: TRBV2; j_call: TRBJ2-7; clone_size: .
cdr3_nt: TGTGCTAGTGTGTCGACAGGGGGCCTCGAGACCCAGTACTTC; cdr3_aa: CASVSTGGLETQYF; d_call: TRBD1; v_call: TRBV12-5; j_call: TRBJ2-5; clone_size: .
cdr3_nt: TGCAGCGTTTATGGACTAGCGGGAGTGTACGAGCAGTACTTC; cdr3_aa: CSVYGLAGVYEQYF; d_call: TRBD2; v_call: TRBV29-1; j_call: TRBJ2-7; clone_size: .
cdr3_nt: TGTGCCAGAAGCTTGGCCCCAGAGAAGGTCGCTAACCCCACAGATACGCAGTATTTT; cdr3_aa: CARSLAPEKVANPTDTQYF; d_call: .; v_call: TRBV5-3; j_call: TRBJ2-3; clone_size: .
cdr3_nt: TGTGCCAGCAGCGCAACCGCGGATCAGCCCCAGCATTTT; cdr3_aa: CASSATADQPQHF; d_call: .; v_call: TRBV6-6; j_call: TRBJ1-5; clone_size: .
cdr3_nt: TGTGCCAGCAGCGCGCCTCAGGGGAACACTGAAGCTTTCTTT; cdr3_aa: CASSAPQGNTEAFF; d_call: .; v_call: TRBV5-6; j_call: TRBJ1-1; clone_size: many
cdr3_nt: TGTGCCAGCAGTTCGGGGCTTTTCACTGAAGCTTTCTTT; cdr3_aa: CASSSGLFTEAFF; d_call: .; v_call: TRBV27; j_call: TRBJ1-1; clone_size: medium-sized
cdr3_nt: TGTGCCAGCTCACCCCGATTTAGCGGGGGACACACCGGGGAGCTGTTTTTT; cdr3_aa: CASSPRFSGGHTGELFF; d_call: TRBD2; v_call: TRBV18; j_call: TRBJ2-2; clone_size: .